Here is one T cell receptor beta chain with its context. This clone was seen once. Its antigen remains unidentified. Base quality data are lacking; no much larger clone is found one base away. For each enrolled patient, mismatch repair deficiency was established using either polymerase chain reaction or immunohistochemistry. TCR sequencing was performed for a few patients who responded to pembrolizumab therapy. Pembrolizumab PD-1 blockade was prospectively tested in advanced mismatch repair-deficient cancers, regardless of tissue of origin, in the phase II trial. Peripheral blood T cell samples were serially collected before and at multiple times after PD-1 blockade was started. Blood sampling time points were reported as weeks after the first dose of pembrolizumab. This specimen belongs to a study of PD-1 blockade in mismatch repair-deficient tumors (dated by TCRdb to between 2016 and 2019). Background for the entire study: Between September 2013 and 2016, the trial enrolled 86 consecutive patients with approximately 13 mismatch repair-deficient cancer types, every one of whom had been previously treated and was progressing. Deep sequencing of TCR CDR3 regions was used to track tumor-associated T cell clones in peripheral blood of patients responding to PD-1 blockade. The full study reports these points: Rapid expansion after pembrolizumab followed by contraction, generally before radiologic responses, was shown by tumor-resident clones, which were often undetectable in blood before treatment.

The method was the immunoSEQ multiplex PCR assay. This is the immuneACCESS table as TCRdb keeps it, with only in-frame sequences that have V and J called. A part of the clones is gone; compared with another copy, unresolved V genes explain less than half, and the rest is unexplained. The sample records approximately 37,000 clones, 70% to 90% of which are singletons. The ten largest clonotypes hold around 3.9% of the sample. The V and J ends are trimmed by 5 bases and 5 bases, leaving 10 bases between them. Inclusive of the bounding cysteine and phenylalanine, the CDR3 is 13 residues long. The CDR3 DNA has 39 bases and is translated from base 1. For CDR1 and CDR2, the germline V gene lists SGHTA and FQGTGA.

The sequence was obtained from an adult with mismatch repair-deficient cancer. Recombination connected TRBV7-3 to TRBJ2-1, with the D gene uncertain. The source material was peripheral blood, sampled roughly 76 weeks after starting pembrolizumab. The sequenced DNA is TGTGCCAGCAGCATCGGACCAAACAATGAGCAGTTCTTC. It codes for CASSIGPNNEQFF.